The text below deals with one T cell receptor (beta chain). The data were taken from a study of long-term antiretroviral therapy in people with HIV. Run at survey level, the immunoSEQ assay was version v3.0. Only in-frame clones appear in the TCRdb table, and some are missing; sequencing was by immunoSEQ multiplex PCR. Found here are roughly 24,000 clones, more than 75% of them singletons; the top ten hold roughly 7%. CDR3 size: 15 residues. Per the germline V gene, CDR1 is SNHLY and CDR2 is FYNNEI. Unmatched junction bases numbered 11, after V lost 6 bases and J lost 8 bases. This sequence originates from a woman aged 25 to 39 with HIV. The rearrangement joins TRBV2 to TRBJ1-4; 8 positions match TRBD1. The sample here was unsorted PBMCs, taken 1.8 years before starting antiretroviral therapy. The chain's CDR3 is CASRRENRGEEKLFF. CDR3 in DNA: TGTGCCAGCAGACGTGAGAACAGGGGGGAAGAAAAACTGTTTTTT.